A selection of T cell receptor beta chains follows, all from one sample in a study of blood T cell repertoires in COVID-19. This table comes from immunoSEQ multiplex PCR, and its TCRdb copy is limited to in-frame clones, with some not included. This repertoire shows 400,000 or so clones, around nine tenths found once; its top ten account for roughly 1.4%. Sequencing was performed on peripheral blood. Receptors originate from a woman in her 40s with COVID-19, enrolled during active disease. The CDR3 runs from the conserved cysteine through the conserved F or W. Some rows have no size entry. The others give once, few or many, or a class for an expanded clone.

TRBV4-1	NA	CASSPTGTGAYNEQFF
TRBV5-6	NA	CASSFAAANYGYTF
TRBV30	NA	CAWSGQFYEQYF
TRBV5-1	NA	CASSLDWGPGRPQHF
TRBV28	few	CASSLTQGNTEAFF
TRBV4-3	NA	CASSQDSEIPKAFF
TRBV7-9	NA	CASSLSGDNQPQHF
TRBV28	NA	CASSSTTDSGLFLDGYTF
TRBV7-9	NA	CASSDTKQYF
TRBV28	NA	CASRSGKTNQPQHF
TRBV24-1	few	CATGTGGPDQPQHF
TRBV6-4	NA	CASSDEGRGRFGANVLTF
TRBV5-1	NA	CASCREALYNEQFF
TRBV2	NA	CASSPAGWNTEAFF
TRBV6-2/TRBV6-3	NA	CASSQRPGRDSSSYNSPLHF
TRBV13	NA	CASSPQGALQETQYF
TRBV6-2/TRBV6-3	NA	CASSYGAGLSNQPQHF
TRBV4-3	NA	CASSNRGRFNSPLHF
TRBV11-2	once	CASSVQGDPGELFF
TRBV21-1	NA	CASDPLRDSYNSPLHF
TRBV7-3	NA	CASSGMTVNTEAFF
TRBV6-2/TRBV6-3	once	CASSLATSGGPSSYNEQFF
TRBV6-5	NA	CASSYGEDYGYTF
TRBV5-6	NA	CASSRRTGMNTEAFF
TRBV25-1	NA	CASRRAGTDGYTF
TRBV7-2	NA	CASSARGVGYGYTF
TRBV14	NA	CASSRTGGSTDTQYF
TRBV11-2	NA	CASSEDREQPQHF
TRBV7-2	NA	CASSPTSTHKQPQHF
TRBV9	NA	CASSTRWGGTEAFF
TRBV28	few	CASTPGVGSPLHF
TRBV28	NA	CASRMQALGANVLTF
TRBV6-2/TRBV6-3	NA	CASSYLVTMGAYEQYF
TRBV5-1	NA	CASSSPSWSTGELFF
TRBV7-2	few	CASSLKPQETQYF
TRBV29-1	NA	CSVHTGGRGTEAFF
TRBV5-1	once	CASSLVGTGANTGELFF
TRBV15	NA	CATSRGTGTSYGYTF
TRBV5-1	NA	CASSSGTSGGEKLFF
TRBV18	NA	CASSPLRGGWGEKLFF
TRBV6-2/TRBV6-3	NA	CASSYALANEQFF
TRBV11-2	NA	CASSLRQGITEAFF
TRBV14	NA	CASSQVRSGGSPLHF
TRBV10-3	once	CAISATRDEQYF
TRBV7-6	NA	CASSGGVAGVYEQYF
TRBV14	NA	CASRRRENTGELFF
TRBV6-5	NA	CASTPGGPSTEAFF
TRBV2	NA	CASSLDHGGAQYF
TRBV6-6	NA	CASSYSPLNEKLFF
TRBV29-1	NA	CSVAKGAEAFF
TRBV7-2	NA	CASSLKAGGTGELFF
TRBV4-2	NA	CASSQVAGGSYEQYF
TRBV7-3	NA	CASSPMSGDNEQFF
TRBV28	NA	CASSPGTGPLAETQYF
TRBV7-2	NA	CASSLDPTGDYGYTF